A single sample gave rise to the 17 T cell receptor beta chains below, sequenced in a study of OX40 agonist ivuxolimab in advanced cancers. Using immunoSEQ multiplex PCR, the repertoire was profiled, and TCRdb retains in-frame clones only, with some absent. The sample shows around 74,000 clones, approximately 85% of them seen only once. Sequences were derived from CD4+ or CD8+ T cells sorted from blood, sampled in a trial of the OX40 agonist ivuxolimab. The origin of the receptors is an adult with an advanced solid tumor such as melanoma, head and neck, liver or kidney cancer.

The chain carries TRBV7-9 and TRBJ2-1; D unclear. The length of the CDR3 is 13 residues. CDR1 is SEHNR, CDR2 FQNEAQ, per germline (reference sequence). V was pared by 7 bases and J by 0 bases, with 7 bases between. As DNA, the CDR3 is TGTGCCAGCATGCCGAGCTCCTACAATGAGCAGTTCTTC. The encoded protein is CASMPSSYNEQFF.

The chain has TRBV12-5 and TRBJ1-4, with TRBD1 matching over 7 bases. In germline, CDR1 is LGHNT, CDR2 FRNRAP. Trimming cost V 0 bases and J 8 bases; bases outside gene matches: 9. The CDR3 is 16 amino acids. The CDR3 sequence is CASGLVPDRLKEKLFF. For the CDR3, the DNA is TGTGCTAGTGGTTTGGTACCGGACAGGTTGAAGGAAAAACTGTTTTTT.

J is TRBJ2-7 and V is TRBV28; TRBD1 might be the D (5 bases). Trimming took 6 bases from V and 2 from J, leaving 14 bases between them. Looked up from germline, CDR1 is MDHEN and CDR2 is SYDVKM. The CDR3 covers 14 residues. CDR3 coding DNA: TGTGCCAGCAGCCAGGGTCTTGCCCCCTACGAGCAGTACTTC. Translation: CASSQGLAPYEQYF.

This clone has just one count. The V call is TRBV7-2, the J call TRBJ2-7; 8 bases are a match to TRBD2. Trimming took 2 bases from V and 4 from J; bases not matched to a gene: 7. The CDR3 covers 15 residues. The germline CDR1 and CDR2 sequences are SGHTA and FQGNSA. The CDR3 spells CASSLSTGGPYEQYF. The CDR3 DNA reads as TGTGCCAGCAGCTTAAGTACGGGGGGGCCGTACGAGCAGTACTTC.

V is TRBV6-5 and J is TRBJ1-2; D is ambiguous. CDR3 length equals 13 residues. CDR1 and CDR2 (germline): MNHEY, SVGAGI. V lost 5 bases, J lost 5 bases, and 12 bases lay in between. The CDR3 here is CASSEVGRYGYTF. CDR3 nucleotides: TGTGCCAGCAGTGAAGTCGGGCGTTATGGCTACACCTTC.

The chain carries TRBV18 and TRBJ2-1; TRBD1 agrees at 7 bases. In germline, CDR1 is KGHSH, CDR2 LQKENI. Germline trimming cut 5 bases from V and 4 bases from J; bases unmatched to any gene: 5. The CDR3 contains 14 residues. The CDR3 sequence: CASSKGATYNEQFF. CDR3 nucleotides: TGTGCCAGCTCAAAGGGGGCTACTTACAATGAGCAGTTCTTC. The complete variable domain, with remaining parts taken from reference TRBV18 and TRBJ2-1, reads NAGVMQNPRHLVRRRGQEARLRCSPMKGHSHVYWYRQLPEEGLKFMVYLQKENIIDESGMPKERFSAEFPKEGPSILRIQQVVRGDSAAYFCASSKGATYNEQFFGPGTRLTVL.

The rearrangement joins TRBV4-1 to TRBJ1-2; the D is unclear. Looked up from germline, CDR1 is MGHRA and CDR2 is YSYEKL. The CDR3 sequence is 13 residues long. The germline V and J ends were trimmed by 8 bases and 6 bases, with 16 bases remaining between them. For the CDR3, the DNA is TGCGCCAGCGCAAGTGGGGAATCGGATGGCTACACCTTC. Encoded protein: CASASGESDGYTF.

CDR3 residues: CASGPSGYSTDTQYF. CDR3 DNA sequence: TGTGCTAGTGGACCTAGCGGATATAGCACAGATACGCAGTATTTT. J is TRBJ2-3 and V is TRBV12-5; 7 bases align to TRBD2. The V gene's germline CDR1 is LGHNT and CDR2 FRNRAP. V was clipped by 6 bases and J by 0 bases; unmatched bases: 6. The CDR3 length is 15 residues.

A single count supports this clone. V is TRBV4-1 and J is TRBJ1-2; possibly TRBD1 for D (5 bases). V was clipped by 0 bases and J by 8 bases, with 13 bases between them. The CDR3 extends over 14 amino acids. The germline gives CDR1 MGHRA, CDR2 YSYEKL. CDR3 in DNA: TGCGCCAGCAGCCAAGATTGGACCTCAGGGGGCTACACCTTC. It codes for CASSQDWTSGGYTF.

This chain connects TRBV2 to TRBJ2-2, with a tentative D call TRBD2 (7 bases). The CDR3 covers 14 residues. Trimming took off 11 bases at V and 0 bases at J, with 13 bases between the two ends. Germline CDR1 and CDR2: SNHLY and FYNNEI. The CDR3 DNA reads TGTGCCGGGGGGCTAGCGGCGAACACCGGGGAGCTGTTTTTT. Amino acid sequence: CAGGLAANTGELFF.

The chain uses TRBV4-2 and TRBJ2-1; tentatively, D is TRBD1 or TRBD2 (6 bases each). This CDR3 has 15 residues. V dropped 0 bases and J dropped 2 bases, with 8 bases sitting between them. The germline CDR1 and CDR2 sequences are LGHNA and YNFKEQ. The CDR3 loop reads CASSQEGGTYNEQFF. For the CDR3, the DNA is TGTGCCAGCAGCCAAGAAGGGGGGACCTACAATGAGCAGTTCTTC.

J is TRBJ2-2 and V is TRBV6-1; 11 bases are a match to TRBD1. The CDR3 is made up of 19 amino acids. Trimming cost V 4 bases and J 0 bases; bases outside gene matches: 10. Germline-derived CDR1 and CDR2 are MNHNS and SASEGT. CDR3 amino acids: CASSGRTGGISPNTGELFF. CDR3 nucleotides: TGTGCCAGCAGTGGACGGACAGGGGGCATCTCCCCGAACACCGGGGAGCTGTTTTTT.

This chain joins TRBV7-9 and TRBJ2-3, with D unclear. This CDR3 spans 15 amino acids. Between the trimmed V and J ends, which lost 3 bases and 8 bases, there was a span of 18 bases. The germline V gene encodes CDR1 SEHNR and CDR2 FQNEAQ (reference sequence). As DNA, the CDR3 is TGTGCCAGCAGCTTCACCGGGCCGCTGCAGTTTACGCAGTATTTT. Translating it yields CASSFTGPLQFTQYF.

The gene calls are TRBV18 and TRBJ2-1, with D possibly TRBD2 on 6 matching bases. In germline, CDR1 is KGHSH, CDR2 LQKENI. Trimming removed 2 bases from V and 8 bases from J, with 13 bases in between. This CDR3 has 14 residues. The CDR3 spells CASSPGGAQDEQFF. The CDR3 DNA reads as TGTGCCAGCTCACCAGGAGGGGCACAAGATGAGCAGTTCTTC.

The chain is built from TRBV18 and TRBJ2-1, with D possibly TRBD1 on 6 matching bases. CDR3 length: 15 residues. The V and J ends lost 0 bases and 7 bases respectively, with 13 bases between them. In germline, CDR1 is KGHSH, CDR2 LQKENI. The CDR3 DNA follows: TGTGCCAGCTCACCACCACAGGGTAAGGTGAATGAGCAGTTCTTC. Protein product: CASSPPQGKVNEQFF. Using reference TRBV18 and TRBJ2-1 for the parts outside the CDR3, the full variable domain is NAGVMQNPRHLVRRRGQEARLRCSPMKGHSHVYWYRQLPEEGLKFMVYLQKENIIDESGMPKERFSAEFPKEGPSILRIQQVVRGDSAAYFCASSPPQGKVNEQFFGPGTRLTVL.

The V gene is TRBV19, the J gene TRBJ1-2, with TRBD1 as a possible D gene (5 bases). V was shortened by 6 bases and J by 6 bases, with 14 bases between the two germline ends. Germline V gene data show CDR1 as LNHDA and CDR2 as SQIVND (reference sequence). This CDR3 spans 13 amino acids. In DNA form, the CDR3 reads TGTGCCAGTAGACCCCCAGGGACGAATGGCTACACCTTC. As protein: CASRPPGTNGYTF. Looking up the rest from reference TRBV19 and TRBJ1-2 gives the full variable domain: DGGITQSPKYLFRKEGQNVTLSCEQNLNHDAMYWYRQDPGQGLRLIYYSQIVNDFQKGDIAEGYSVSREKKESFPLTVTSAQKNPTAFYLCASRPPGTNGYTFGSGTRLTVV.

V usage is TRBV7-9 and J usage is TRBJ2-5; 8 nucleotides line up with TRBD2. The germline V gene has CDR1 SEHNR and CDR2 FQNEAQ (reference sequence). This CDR3 is built from 16 residues. V lost 0 bases to trimming and J lost 2 bases; unmatched junction nucleotides: 5. CDR3 loop: CASSLAPIAGQETQYF. CDR3 bases: TGTGCCAGCAGCTTAGCGCCGATAGCGGGGCAAGAGACCCAGTACTTC.